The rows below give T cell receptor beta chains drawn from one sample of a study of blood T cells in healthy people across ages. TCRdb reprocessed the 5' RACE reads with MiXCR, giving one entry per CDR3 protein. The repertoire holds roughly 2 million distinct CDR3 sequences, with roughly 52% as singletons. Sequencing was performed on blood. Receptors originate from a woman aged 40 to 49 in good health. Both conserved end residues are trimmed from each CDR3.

cdr3_aa: ASSLSPKETQY
j_call: TRBJ2-5
v_call: TRBV7-9

cdr3_aa: ASSSPTVGNTEAF
j_call: TRBJ1-1
v_call: TRBV12-3/TRBV12-4

cdr3_aa: ASSVDWNNEQF
j_call: TRBJ2-1
v_call: TRBV5-1

cdr3_aa: SARDSGSARGEQF
j_call: TRBJ2-1
v_call: TRBV20-1

cdr3_aa: ASGQVIAMRANYGYT
j_call: TRBJ1-2
v_call: TRBV4-1

cdr3_aa: ASSSSGVTDTQY
j_call: TRBJ2-3
v_call: TRBV28

cdr3_aa: ASSTGSRQF
j_call: TRBJ2-1
v_call: TRBV19

cdr3_aa: ASSQHDRDSYNEQF
j_call: TRBJ2-1
v_call: TRBV4-3

cdr3_aa: ASSLEAFENTEAF
j_call: TRBJ1-1
v_call: TRBV5-6

cdr3_aa: ASSLAGGANTEAF
j_call: TRBJ1-1
v_call: TRBV5-5

cdr3_aa: ASSQIGEAVTDTQY
j_call: TRBJ2-3
v_call: TRBV4-1

cdr3_aa: ASSNSLRYEQY
j_call: TRBJ2-7
v_call: TRBV12-3/TRBV12-4

cdr3_aa: ASSLARTGMSSPLH
j_call: TRBJ1-6
v_call: TRBV7-2

cdr3_aa: AVARSGGQETQY
j_call: TRBJ2-5
v_call: TRBV10-3

cdr3_aa: SETSGRGDTQY
j_call: TRBJ2-3
v_call: TRBV29-1

cdr3_aa: TSSIAGGSRSDGYT
j_call: TRBJ1-2
v_call: TRBV19

cdr3_aa: ASRPEMTGNNSPLH
j_call: TRBJ1-6
v_call: TRBV18

cdr3_aa: ASSSTGDRASPLH
j_call: TRBJ1-6
v_call: TRBV5-5

cdr3_aa: ASSQDPGTVAF
j_call: TRBJ1-1
v_call: TRBV4-2

cdr3_aa: ASSSPYRQNEQF
j_call: TRBJ2-1
v_call: TRBV12-3/TRBV12-4

cdr3_aa: ASSQEGDSEETQY
j_call: TRBJ2-5
v_call: TRBV4-1

cdr3_aa: ASSPPLGGGRETQY
j_call: .
v_call: TRBV6-2/TRBV6-3

cdr3_aa: ASSSALTQY
j_call: TRBJ2-5
v_call: TRBV28

cdr3_aa: SGLSGPYEQY
j_call: TRBJ2-7
v_call: TRBV20-1

cdr3_aa: ASSQAGESSYEQY
j_call: TRBJ2-7
v_call: TRBV4-2

cdr3_aa: ASSLGRQGKGYT
j_call: TRBJ1-2
v_call: TRBV28

cdr3_aa: ASSLEVSSGGLDNEQF
j_call: TRBJ2-1
v_call: TRBV11-1

cdr3_aa: ASSLAGGGGANQPQH
j_call: TRBJ1-5
v_call: TRBV5-6

cdr3_aa: SASALIAGPYEQY
j_call: TRBJ2-7
v_call: TRBV20-1

cdr3_aa: AGSLGASETQY
j_call: TRBJ2-5
v_call: TRBV7-2

cdr3_aa: ASSSTYQGMVYNEQF
j_call: TRBJ2-1
v_call: TRBV11-2

cdr3_aa: ASRNPMTEAF
j_call: TRBJ1-1
v_call: TRBV27